These 27 T cell receptor beta chains were all obtained from the same sample, sequenced in a study of blood T cell repertoires in COVID-19. TCRdb's table, derived via immunoSEQ multiplex PCR, lists solely in-frame clones and lacks some. The profile shows a few hundred thousand clones, 65% to 90% of them singletons. Sequencing was carried out using peripheral blood. Every receptor here comes from a man in his forties who had recovered from COVID-19.

J is TRBJ2-5 and V is TRBV2; D call uncertain. The V end lost 5 bases, the J end lost 4 bases, and 17 bases lay between the germline ends. Germline CDR1 and CDR2: SNHLY and FYNNEI. The CDR3 spans 15 residues. CDR3 sequence: CASSLDGWVSETQYF. CDR3 bases: TGTGCCAGCAGTCTAGACGGGTGGGTGTCAGAGACCCAGTACTTC.

The rearrangement joins TRBV12-3 or TRBV12-4 to TRBJ2-1, with D perhaps TRBD1 (6 bases). CDR3 length: 13 residues. Trimming took off 11 bases at V and 0 bases at J, with 11 bases between the two ends. CDR3 protein: CAAADSSYNEQFF. CDR3 bases: TGTGCCGCCGCGGACAGCTCCTACAATGAGCAGTTCTTC.

This chain connects TRBV7-8 to TRBJ1-3, with D hard to call. Germline values: CDR1 SGHVS, CDR2 FQNEAQ. CDR3 length: 16 residues. Trimming removed 1 base at V and 4 bases at J, with 14 bases between. CDR3 sequence reads: CASSLGRHRAGNTIYF. Written as DNA, the CDR3 is TGTGCCAGCAGCTTAGGCCGCCATCGAGCGGGAAACACCATATATTTT.

The V gene is TRBV7-9, the J gene TRBJ2-7, with a tentative D call TRBD2 (5 bases). Germline CDR1 reads SEHNR; CDR2 reads FQNEAQ (reference sequence). V lost 3 bases, J lost 3 bases, and 6 bases lay in between. The length of the CDR3 is 12 residues. CDR3 loop: CASSLGDYEQYF. The CDR3 region has the DNA TGTGCCAGCAGCTTGGGAGACTACGAGCAGTACTTC.

Only one count was recorded for this clone. The gene calls are TRBV18 and TRBJ1-2; D is undetermined. The CDR3 has 12 residues. Germline V CDR1 and CDR2: KGHSH, LQKENI. Between the trimmed V and J ends, which lost 0 bases and 8 bases, there was a span of 7 bases. The CDR3 here is CASSPPHGGYTF. DNA of the CDR3: TGTGCCAGCTCACCACCGCACGGGGGCTACACCTTC. Together with reference TRBV18 and TRBJ1-2, the CDR3 gives the full variable domain: NAGVMQNPRHLVRRRGQEARLRCSPMKGHSHVYWYRQLPEEGLKFMVYLQKENIIDESGMPKERFSAEFPKEGPSILRIQQVVRGDSAAYFCASSPPHGGYTFGSGTRLTVV.

This chain links TRBV4-3 with TRBJ2-2, with 7 bases matching TRBD2. V was pared by 0 bases and J by 2 bases, with 9 bases of the junction left unmatched. Germline CDR1 LGHNA, CDR2 YSLEER. The CDR3 is 18 amino acids. The CDR3 reads CASSQERLAEINTGELFF. CDR3 bases: TGCGCCAGCAGCCAAGAGAGACTAGCTGAAATTAACACCGGGGAGCTGTTTTTT.

This clone has only a few counts. The chain uses TRBV4-1 and TRBJ1-2; 9 bases line up with TRBD1. The CDR3 is 16 amino acids. Germline V CDR1 and CDR2: MGHRA, YSYEKL. Germline trimming cut 5 bases from V and 5 bases from J; bases unmatched to any gene: 12. The CDR3 bases are TGCGCCAGCAGCTACTTTTGGGGACAGGGAAGATATGGCTACACCTTC. This codes for CASSYFWGQGRYGYTF.

This chain uses TRBV30 with TRBJ2-7, with TRBD1 identical over 7 bases. This CDR3 has 16 amino acids. The ends lost 1 base at V and 11 bases at J; junction bases unmatched: 20. CDR1 is GTSNPN and CDR2 is SVGIG in the germline V gene (reference sequence). CDR3 DNA sequence: TGTGCCTGGAGTGCGAACCCCGGGACAGTCCACCAGGTAAAGTACTTC. Its translation: CAWSANPGTVHQVKYF.

The chain couples TRBV10-3 to TRBJ2-3, with 8 nucleotides matching TRBD2. CDR1 is ENHRY and CDR2 is SYGVKD in the germline V gene. The CDR3 sequence is 14 residues long. V lost 7 bases and J lost 2; bases outside the gene matches: 5. The CDR3 DNA reads TGTGCCATCAAACTAGCGGAACTCACAGATACGCAGTATTTT. Translation gives CAIKLAELTDTQYF.

The chain links TRBV6-6 to TRBJ2-3, with 13 nucleotides matching TRBD2. Germline V gene lookup returns CDR1 MNHNY and CDR2 SVGAGI (reference sequence). Trimming took 7 bases from V and 1 from J; bases not matched to a gene: 2. The CDR3 has 15 residues. The CDR3 is CASTGLAGGTDTQYF. The CDR3 DNA reads TGTGCCAGCACTGGACTAGCGGGGGGCACAGATACGCAGTATTTT.

This sequence joins TRBV27 and TRBJ1-2; 7 bases match TRBD1. This CDR3 contains 13 residues. V lost 4 bases to trimming and J lost 2 bases; unmatched junction nucleotides: 1. The germline V gene has CDR1 MNHEY and CDR2 SMNVEV (reference sequence). CDR3 sequence: CASSSGGNYGYTF. The CDR3 DNA reads TGTGCCAGCAGTTCAGGGGGGAACTATGGCTACACCTTC.

This chain uses TRBV19 with TRBJ1-5, with D perhaps matching TRBD1 (5 bases). The length of the CDR3 is 18 residues. From germline, CDR1 is LNHDA and CDR2 SQIVND (reference sequence). V dropped 6 bases and J dropped 0 bases, with 21 bases sitting between them. CDR3 coding DNA: TGTGCCAGTAGGCCTGGCGGGGGTCGTGGTAGTAGCAATCAGCCCCAGCATTTT. This codes for CASRPGGGRGSSNQPQHF.

This chain joins TRBV18 and TRBJ2-2; 13 bases fit TRBD2. Germline V gene lookup returns CDR1 KGHSH and CDR2 LQKENI. V gave up 4 bases and J gave up 3 bases; unmatched junction bases: 17. This CDR3 has 21 residues. In DNA, the CDR3 is TGTGCCAGCTCACTTCACCTCCTGACTAGCGGGGGGACGCGGGACACCGGGGAGCTGTTTTTT. Protein: CASSLHLLTSGGTRDTGELFF.

This sequence joins TRBV10-3 and TRBJ2-2; TRBD1 aligns across 9 bases. The germline CDR1 and CDR2 sequences are ENHRY and SYGVKD. The J segment lost 7 bases and the V segment lost 5 bases, leaving 8 bases of the junction unmatched. The CDR3 is made up of 15 amino acids. The CDR3 DNA reads TGTGCCATCAGTTTCCCGGGACAGGGCCTCGGGGAGCTGTTTTTT. Translation gives CAISFPGQGLGELFF.

This clone appeared once. The chain joins TRBV5-4 to TRBJ2-3; TRBD2 matches 7 bases. Per the germline V gene, CDR1 is SGHNT and CDR2 is YYREEE (reference sequence). This CDR3 spans 14 amino acids. Germline trimming cut 3 bases from V and 2 bases from J; bases unmatched to any gene: 3. The CDR3: CASSSGLLTDTQYF. CDR3 DNA sequence: TGTGCCAGCAGCTCGGGACTACTCACAGATACGCAGTATTTT. The full variable domain, in which reference TRBV5-4 and TRBJ2-3 provide the parts outside the CDR3, is ETGVTQSPTHLIKTRGQQVTLRCSSQSGHNTVSWYQQALGQGPQFIFQYYREEENGRGNFPPRFSGLQFPNYSSELNVNALELDDSALYLCASSSGLLTDTQYFGPGTRLTVL.

The V gene is TRBV7-2, the J gene TRBJ2-7; D perhaps matches TRBD2 (5 bases). CDR3 length: 16 amino acids. CDR1 is SGHTA, CDR2 FQGNSA, per germline. V lost 1 base and J lost 0, with 13 bases in between. The CDR3 DNA follows: TGTGCCAGCAGCTTAGGAGGGTGGAGATCCTCCTACGAGCAGTACTTC. It is translated as CASSLGGWRSSYEQYF.

Only a few counts were recorded for this clone. One junction end disagrees with the germline gene, perhaps due to a read error. The chain couples TRBV2 to TRBJ1-1; perhaps TRBD1 as D (6 bases). The CDR3 consists of 13 residues. Germline values: CDR1 SNHLY, CDR2 FYNNEI. CDR3 region: CASSEMLQGSPPF. CDR3 DNA: TGTGCCAGCAGTGAAATGCTACAGGGTTCCCCACCCTTT. Looking up the rest from reference TRBV2 and TRBJ1-1 gives the full variable domain: EPEVTQTPSHQVTQMGQEVILRCVPISNHLYFYWYRQILGQKVEFLVSFYNNEISEKSEIFDDQFSVERPDGSNFTLKIRSTKLEDSAMYFCASSEMLQGSPPFGQGTRLTVV.

The chain recombines TRBV2 with TRBJ2-7, with 7 positions matching TRBD1. The germline gives CDR1 SNHLY, CDR2 FYNNEI. The CDR3 extends over 14 amino acids. Germline trimming cut 3 bases from V and 4 bases from J; bases unmatched to any gene: 6. Here the CDR3 reads CASSDQGELYEQYF. The DNA of the CDR3 is TGTGCCAGCAGTGACCAGGGGGAGTTGTACGAGCAGTACTTC. Together with reference TRBV2 and TRBJ2-7, the CDR3 gives the full variable domain: EPEVTQTPSHQVTQMGQEVILRCVPISNHLYFYWYRQILGQKVEFLVSFYNNEISEKSEIFDDQFSVERPDGSNFTLKIRSTKLEDSAMYFCASSDQGELYEQYFGPGTRLTVT.

This clone was seen only once. V and J are TRBV3-1 (or the pseudogene TRBV3-2) and TRBJ2-3; D may be TRBD1 (6 bases). This CDR3 spans 15 amino acids. The germline V gene has CDR1 LGHDT and CDR2 YNNKEL (reference sequence). Trimming stripped 4 bases from V and 2 bases from J, with 13 bases between. The CDR3 region is CASSPGQSNTDTQYF. CDR3 coding DNA: TGTGCCAGCAGCCCCGGACAGTCCAACACAGATACGCAGTATTTT.

V gene TRBV4-1 combines with J gene TRBJ1-2; D gene ambiguous. The germline gives CDR1 MGHRA, CDR2 YSYEKL. Deletions cut 4 bases from V and 0 bases from J, with 12 bases between. The CDR3 length is 15 residues. CDR3 residues: CASSPNENANYGYTF. For the CDR3, the DNA is TGCGCCAGCAGCCCGAACGAGAACGCTAACTATGGCTACACCTTC.

The J gene is TRBJ2-5, the V gene TRBV29-1; 9 nucleotides match TRBD1. The CDR3 spans 15 residues. Germline V gives CDR1 SQVTM, CDR2 ANQGSEA. J was trimmed by 5 bases and V by 0 bases; bases with no gene match: 7. The CDR3 DNA is TGCAGCGTTGAAGACCAGGACAGGGGTGTTGAGACCCAGTACTTC. This translates into CSVEDQDRGVETQYF.

V and J are TRBV7-9 and TRBJ1-1; D is possibly TRBD1 (6 bases). Between the trimmed V and J ends, which lost 6 bases and 7 bases, there was a span of 18 bases. Germline CDR1 reads SEHNR; CDR2 reads FQNEAQ (reference sequence). This CDR3 has 14 amino acids. The CDR3 region is CASSKHRDDLEAFF. CDR3 coding DNA: TGTGCCAGCAGTAAACACAGGGACGACCTTGAAGCTTTCTTT.

The genes are TRBV9 and TRBJ1-2; TRBD1 matches 9 bases. CDR3 length: 15 residues. The V gene end was trimmed by 2 bases and the J gene end by 7 bases; junction bases not matched to a gene: 9. The germline V gene encodes CDR1 SGDLS and CDR2 YYNGEE. The CDR3 reads CASSVRTGTGTGYTF. CDR3 coding DNA: TGTGCCAGCAGCGTGCGCACCGGGACAGGGACTGGCTACACCTTC.

The rearrangement links TRBV24-1 to TRBJ2-3; D remains ambiguous. V gave up 4 bases and J gave up 4 bases, with 11 bases separating them. The CDR3 consists of 14 residues. CDR1 KGHDR and CDR2 SFDVKD come from the germline V gene. This chain's CDR3 is CATSDPSEPDTQYF. Written as DNA, the CDR3 is TGTGCCACCAGTGACCCCTCAGAACCAGATACGCAGTATTTT.

The gene calls are TRBV29-1 and TRBJ1-1; 7 nucleotides line up with TRBD1. The junction had 14 bases not matched to a gene; V was cut back by 4 bases and J by 3 bases. The CDR3 runs 16 residues. The germline V gene encodes CDR1 SQVTM and CDR2 ANQGSEA. CDR3 nucleotide sequence: TGCAGCGTTGTGCCCGACACTCCTCAGGGGGACACTGAAGCTTTCTTT. Its translation is CSVVPDTPQGDTEAFF.

This clone was found once. This chain joins TRBV5-1 and TRBJ1-4; 8 bases agree with TRBD1. CDR3 length: 16 amino acids. Trimming removed 0 bases from V and 5 bases from J; junction bases left unmatched: 6. Germline CDR1 is SGHRS and CDR2 is YFSETQ. The CDR3 DNA is TGCGCCAGCAGCTTGGATCCGGGACAGGAAAATGAAAAACTGTTTTTT. It yields the protein CASSLDPGQENEKLFF. Drawing the rest from reference TRBV5-1 and TRBJ1-4, the complete variable domain is KAGVTQTPRYLIKTRGQQVTLSCSPISGHRSVSWYQQTPGQGLQFLFEYFSETQRNKGNFPGRFSGRQFSNSRSEMNVSTLELGDSALYLCASSLDPGQENEKLFFGSGTQLSVL.

The DNA of the CDR3 is TGTGCCTGGGCTTTCGGACAGGGAAACACTGAAGCTTTCTTT. Its protein is CAWAFGQGNTEAFF. V is TRBV30 and J is TRBJ1-1, with 8 bases aligning to TRBD1. Germline V gives CDR1 GTSNPN, CDR2 SVGIG (reference sequence). The J segment lost 2 bases and the V segment lost 5 bases, leaving 7 bases of the junction unmatched. CDR3 length: 14 amino acids.